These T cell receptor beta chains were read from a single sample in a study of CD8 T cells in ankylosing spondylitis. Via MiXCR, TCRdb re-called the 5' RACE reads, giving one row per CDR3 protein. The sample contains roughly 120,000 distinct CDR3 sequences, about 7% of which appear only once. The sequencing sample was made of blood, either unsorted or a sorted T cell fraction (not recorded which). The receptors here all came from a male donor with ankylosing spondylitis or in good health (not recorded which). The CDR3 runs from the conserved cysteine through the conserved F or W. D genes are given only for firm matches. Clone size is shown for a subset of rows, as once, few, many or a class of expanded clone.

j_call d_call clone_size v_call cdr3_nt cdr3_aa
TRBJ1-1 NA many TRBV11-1 TGTGCCAGCAGCTTATTAATTTCCGGGGGATTAATGAACACTGAAGCTTTCTTT CASSLLISGGLMNTEAFF
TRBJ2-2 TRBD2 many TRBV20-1 TGCAGTGCTAGATGGGGGACTAGCGGGGAGTCCGGGGAGCTGTTTTTT CSARWGTSGESGELFF
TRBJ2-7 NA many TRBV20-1 TGCAGTGCTAGTTCATCTGGGGCCTACGAGCAGTACTTC CSASSSGAYEQYF
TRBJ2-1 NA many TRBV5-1 TGCGCCAGCAGCTTGGCACGTCAGCAATACAATGAGCAGTTCTTC CASSLARQQYNEQFF
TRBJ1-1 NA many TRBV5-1 TGCGCCAGCAGCTTTGGGACGGGTGCTGAAGCTTTCTTT CASSFGTGAEAFF
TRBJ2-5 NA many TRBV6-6 TGTGCCAGCAGTTACAATCTCCAAGAGACCCAGTACTTC CASSYNLQETQYF
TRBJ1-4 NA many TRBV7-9 TGTGCCAGCAGCTCTCCCGGAGGGGCTAATGAAAAACTGTTTTTT CASSSPGGANEKLFF
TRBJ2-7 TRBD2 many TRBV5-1 TGCGCCAGCAGCTTGTCCAGCGGGAGGGTCGACGAGCAGTACTTC CASSLSSGRVDEQYF
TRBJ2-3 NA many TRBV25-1 TGTGCCAGCAGTCCGGGACTCAAAATATTACTCACAGATACGCAGTATTTT CASSPGLKILLTDTQYF
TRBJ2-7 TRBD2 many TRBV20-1 TGCAGTGCTCAAGGGAGCGGGATTTCCTACGAGCAGTACTTC CSAQGSGISYEQYF
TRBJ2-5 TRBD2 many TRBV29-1 TGCAGCGCCGCTAGCGGGAGGGGTGAGACCCAGTACTTC CSAASGRGETQYF
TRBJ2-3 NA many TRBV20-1 TGCAGTGCTAGAGTCTCGGTACAGGGATCCGATACGCAGTATTTT CSARVSVQGSDTQYF
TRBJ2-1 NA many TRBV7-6 TGTGCCAGCAGCCCTACGGGGAGGCATACCTACAATGAGCAGTTCTTC CASSPTGRHTYNEQFF
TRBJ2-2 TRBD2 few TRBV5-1 TGCGCCAGCAGCCTGACTAGCGGGGGGGCGAACACCGGGGAGCTGTTTTTT CASSLTSGGANTGELFF
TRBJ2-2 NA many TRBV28 TGTGCCAGCAGTTCAGGGTCGGCGAACACCGGGGAGCTGTTTTTT CASSSGSANTGELFF
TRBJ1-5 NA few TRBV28 TGTGCCAGCAGCCAGGACAGTTTCAATCAGCCCCAGCATTTT CASSQDSFNQPQHF
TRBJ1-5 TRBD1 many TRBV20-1 TGCAGTGCCCTGAGACAGGGGGCTAGTCAGCCCCAGCATTTT CSALRQGASQPQHF
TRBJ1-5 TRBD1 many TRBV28 TGTGCCAGCAGCTGGGACAGGGGGCCCAATCAGCCCCAGCATTTT CASSWDRGPNQPQHF
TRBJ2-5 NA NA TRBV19 TGTGCCAGTAGTATGAGGCCAGGAGAAGCTCAAGAGACCCAGTACTTC CASSMRPGEAQETQYF
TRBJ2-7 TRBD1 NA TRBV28 TGTGCCAGCAGTACGGACAGGGCCTACGAGCAGTACTTC CASSTDRAYEQYF
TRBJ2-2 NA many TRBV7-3 TGTGCCAGTAAGTCGAACACCGGGGAGCTGTTTTTT CASKSNTGELFF
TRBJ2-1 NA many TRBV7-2 TGTGCCAGCAGCTTAGACGGCTCCTACAATGAGCAGTTCTTC CASSLDGSYNEQFF
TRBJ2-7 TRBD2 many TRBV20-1 TGCAGTGCTAGAGATGAGGGGAGAGGGGAGGGCTCCTACGAGCAGTACTTC CSARDEGRGEGSYEQYF
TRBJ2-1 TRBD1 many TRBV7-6 TGTGCCAGCAGCTTAGCGACAGGGAACAATGAGCAGTTCTTC CASSLATGNNEQFF
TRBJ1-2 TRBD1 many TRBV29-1 TGCAGCGTTGGACAGGGAACTAACTATGGCTACACCTTC CSVGQGTNYGYTF
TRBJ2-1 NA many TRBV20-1 TGCAGTGCTAGAGTCCAGGGCAGCGAGAGGTACAATGAGCAGTTCTTC CSARVQGSERYNEQFF
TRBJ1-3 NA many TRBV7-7 TGTGCCAGCAGCCCGGACAGCAGCTCTGGAAACACCATATATTTT CASSPDSSSGNTIYF
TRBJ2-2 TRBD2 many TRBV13 TGTGCCAGCAGCTTGGAAACTAGCGGGGGGGCCTATCCCGGGGAGCTGTTTTTT CASSLETSGGAYPGELFF
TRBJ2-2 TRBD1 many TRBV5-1 TGCGCCAGCAGCCCGGACAGGGGACCGAACACCGGGGAGCTGTTTTTT CASSPDRGPNTGELFF
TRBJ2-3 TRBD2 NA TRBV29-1 TGCAGCGTTGAAGAAAGGCGGGAGGGGCAGTATTTT CSVEERREGQYF
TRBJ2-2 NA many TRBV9 TGTGCCAGCAGCGTAACGGGGAACACCGGGGAGCTGTTTTTT CASSVTGNTGELFF